A single TCR beta chain is shown here with its context. The CDR3 sequence is 13 residues long. Germline CDR1 is MNHEY and CDR2 is SVGEGT. V was shortened by 5 bases and J by 10 bases, with 17 bases between the two germline ends. This specimen comes from a study of blood T cell repertoires in COVID-19. Authors' data handling: Amplifying reference gene primers gave estimates of nucleated cell counts. The data were produced by immunoSEQ multiplex PCR, yet TCRdb's version contains in-frame clones alone and is incomplete. V and J calls and clone size are as listed in that table; D and trimming were resolved from the DNA. The sample contains 250,000 to 300,000 clones, 88% of which appear only once.

This TCR was sampled from a woman aged 40 to 49 who had recovered from COVID-19. The chain employs TRBV6-2 or TRBV6-3 and TRBJ1-1; a weak D match, TRBD1 (6 bases). Material: peripheral blood. The CDR3 spells CASSPGDNPPAFF. The DNA of the CDR3 is TGTGCCAGCAGTCCAGGGGACAACCCTCCAGCTTTCTTT.